This T cell receptor beta chain was identified during a study of shared clonotypes between healthy human individuals. General study findings and limits: All-four-donor shared clonotypes had higher generation probabilities than non-shared clonotypes did. The researchers took only blood, and tissue repertoires probably look different.

Assay: immunoSEQ multiplex PCR; the TCRdb copy retains only in-frame clones and omits some. Altogether 2 million or so clones are present, roughly 95% being singletons, with the ten largest covering around 0.13%. With regard to this clone: Its antigen remains unknown.

Germline V CDR1 and CDR2: GTSNPN, SVGIG (reference sequence). V dropped 8 bases and J dropped 8; count of bases not matched to a gene: 13. The CDR3 is 14 residues long. Sequencing was carried out using naive CD4+ T cells sorted from blood. Subset of the sample: CD45RA+ positively selected. This chain connects TRBV30 to TRBJ1-4; 8 bases match TRBD1. The receptor was isolated from a man aged 18 to 30 in good health. The CDR3: CAGTWTGNSEKLFF. DNA for the CDR3: TGTGCCGGGACATGGACAGGGAATTCGGAAAAACTGTTTTTT. Drawing the rest from reference TRBV30 and TRBJ1-4, the complete variable domain is SQTIHQWPATLVQPVGSPLSLECTVEGTSNPNLYWYRQAAGRGLQLLFYSVGIGQISSEVPQNLSASRPQDRQFILSSKKLLLSDSGFYLCAGTWTGNSEKLFFGSGTQLSVL.